This entry lists 30 T cell receptor beta chains sequenced from one sample in a study of blood T cell repertoires in COVID-19. Here immunoSEQ multiplex PCR was the method, and the copy in TCRdb shows in-frame clones only, minus some. The sample records 150,000 to 200,000 clones, under 80% being singletons. Material for sequencing was PBMCs or T cells enriched from blood (not recorded which). Receptors originate from a woman in her forties or fifties with acute COVID-19.

The chain carries TRBV6-5 and TRBJ1-6; TRBD1 matches at 9 bases. This CDR3 spans 15 amino acids. The V gene end was trimmed by 6 bases and the J gene end by 8 bases; junction bases not matched to a gene: 8. CDR1 and CDR2 from the germline V gene are MNHEY and SVGAGI. The CDR3 here is CASRISGQGDSPLHF. In nucleotides, the CDR3 is TGTGCCAGCAGGATTTCGGGACAGGGAGATTCACCCCTCCACTTT.

The genes are TRBV5-1 and TRBJ2-5; TRBD2 aligns across 9 bases. V was clipped by 0 bases and J by 2 bases; unmatched bases: 5. CDR1 is SGHRS, CDR2 YFSETQ, per germline. This CDR3 has 16 residues. This CDR3 is CASSLGASGEQETQYF. The CDR3 DNA follows: TGCGCCAGCAGCTTGGGGGCTAGCGGGGAGCAAGAGACCCAGTACTTC.

V gene TRBV7-6 combines with J gene TRBJ1-3; 8 positions match TRBD1. The V segment lost 5 bases and the J segment 2 bases; nucleotides outside the gene matches: 11. CDR1 SGHVS and CDR2 FNYEAQ come from the germline V gene. This CDR3 is built from 17 residues. The CDR3 DNA reads as TGTGCCAGCAGCCCAAGGACAGGGAGTGATGCTGGAAACACCATATATTTT. Translation gives CASSPRTGSDAGNTIYF.

V usage is TRBV6-2 or TRBV6-3 and J usage is TRBJ2-3; 14 bases align to TRBD2. The CDR3 runs to 16 residues. The J segment lost 5 bases and the V segment lost 5 bases, leaving 6 bases of the junction unmatched. CDR1 and CDR2 (germline): MNHEY, SVGEGT. The CDR3 is CASSPRTSGGRDTQYF. DNA for the CDR3: TGTGCCAGCAGTCCCCGGACTAGCGGGGGGAGAGATACGCAGTATTTT.

V usage is TRBV29-1 and J usage is TRBJ1-6; 7 bases fit TRBD1. The CDR3 length is 18 residues. V lost 6 bases to trimming and J lost 4 bases; unmatched junction nucleotides: 18. Germline CDR1 SQVTM, CDR2 ANQGSEA. CDR3 coding DNA: TGCAGCGTCCTCCCTGGGGACAGTCCATGGGGGTATAATTCACCCCTCCACTTT. Its protein product is CSVLPGDSPWGYNSPLHF.

The chain couples TRBV4-3 to TRBJ1-3; 8 positions agree with TRBD1. The CDR3 length is 18 residues. Germline CDR1 and CDR2: LGHNA and YSLEER. The V and J ends lost 1 base and 2 bases, in that order; junction bases with no gene match: 10. The DNA for the CDR3 is TGCGCCAGCAGCCAAGTAGCGGCAGGGGGCTATGCTGGAAACACCATATATTTT. Protein product: CASSQVAAGGYAGNTIYF.

The chain has TRBV28 and TRBJ1-1; D is unclear. The CDR3 has 13 residues. The germline V and J ends were trimmed by 6 bases and 1 base, with 9 bases remaining between them. Germline V gene lookup returns CDR1 MDHEN and CDR2 SYDVKM. The DNA for the CDR3 is TGTGCCAGCAGGCCAACAGCGAACACTGAAGCTTTCTTT. Amino acid sequence: CASRPTANTEAFF. Full variable domain (outside the CDR3, taken from reference TRBV28 and TRBJ1-1): DVKVTQSSRYLVKRTGEKVFLECVQDMDHENMFWYRQDPGLGLRLIYFSYDVKMKEKGDIPEGYSVSREKKERFSLILESASTNQTSMYLCASRPTANTEAFFGQGTRLTVV.

The chain employs TRBV6-4 and TRBJ1-6; 8 bases are a match to TRBD1. Germline assignment: CDR1 MRHNA and CDR2 SNTAGT. The J segment lost 7 bases and the V segment lost 2 bases, leaving 7 bases of the junction unmatched. The CDR3 is 16 amino acids. The DNA for the CDR3 is TGTGCCAGCAGTGACCCGGGCCAGGGGGCGAATTCACCCCTCCACTTT. Encoded protein: CASSDPGQGANSPLHF.

This clone was counted once. The chain combines TRBV5-4 with TRBJ2-4; possible D gene TRBD2, 6 bases. Trimming stripped 0 bases from V and 8 bases from J, with 15 bases between. CDR1 and CDR2 (germline): SGHNT, YYREEE (reference sequence). The CDR3 has 15 residues. The CDR3 DNA reads TGTGCCAGCAGCTTGGCCGGGCGGTCTAGCGACATTCAGTACTTC. Protein: CASSLAGRSSDIQYF.

This clone was observed a few times. This sequence joins TRBV10-3 and TRBJ1-6; 7 nucleotides agree with TRBD1. The CDR3 is made up of 15 amino acids. The V segment lost 6 bases and the J segment 5 bases; nucleotides outside the gene matches: 7. Per the germline V gene, CDR1 is ENHRY and CDR2 is SYGVKD. CDR3 DNA sequence: TGTGCCATCAGCCGGCAGGGGGATAATAATTCACCCCTCCACTTT. It translates to CAISRQGDNNSPLHF.

The rearrangement uses TRBV5-4 and TRBJ2-5; 10 nucleotides align to TRBD2. CDR1 and CDR2 from the germline V gene are SGHNT and YYREEE (reference sequence). With 0 bases clipped from V and 5 bases from J, the junction kept 1 base outside the gene matches. The CDR3 totals 14 residues. The DNA for the CDR3 is TGTGCCAGCAGCTTGGTTAGCGGGAGGGAGACCCAGTACTTC. Its translation is CASSLVSGRETQYF.

The chain couples TRBV11-2 to TRBJ1-6; 9 positions match TRBD1. The CDR3 contains 13 residues. The trim removed 2 bases at V and 10 bases at J, leaving 0 bases unmatched. In germline, CDR1 is SGHAT, CDR2 FQNNGV. The CDR3 DNA reads as TGTGCCAGCAGCTTAACAGGGGGCTCACCCCTCCACTTT. Translating it yields CASSLTGGSPLHF.

V is TRBV2 and J is TRBJ2-5; 8 bases fit TRBD1. V lost 4 bases and J lost 2; bases outside the gene matches: 12. Germline values: CDR1 SNHLY, CDR2 FYNNEI. The CDR3 totals 17 residues. The CDR3 DNA reads as TGTGCCAGCAGTGGGACAGGGCAGTTTGTGGGGCAAGAGACCCAGTACTTC. This translates into CASSGTGQFVGQETQYF.

The chain carries TRBV3-1 (or the pseudogene TRBV3-2) and TRBJ2-1, with TRBD1 as a possible D gene (6 bases). V was pared by 0 bases and J by 4 bases, with 10 bases between. CDR3 length equals 15 residues. Germline-derived CDR1 and CDR2 are LGHDT and YNNKEL (reference sequence). CDR3 nucleotides: TGTGCCAGCAGCCAAGACCCGCAGGGGTACAATGAGCAGTTCTTC. Encoded protein: CASSQDPQGYNEQFF.

V is TRBV7-6 and J is TRBJ2-3; TRBD2 matches 10 bases. The CDR3 consists of 15 residues. CDR1 and CDR2 (germline): SGHVS, FNYEAQ. J lost 4 bases, V lost 4 bases, and 5 bases had no gene match. The CDR3 DNA reads TGTGCCAGCAGCTCTAGCGGGGGAGGTCCAGATACGCAGTATTTT. Amino acids: CASSSSGGGPDTQYF.

J is TRBJ1-2 and V is TRBV11-2; D may be TRBD1 (6 bases). V was shortened by 8 bases and J by 8 bases, with 15 bases between the two germline ends. CDR3 length equals 12 residues. Germline V gene sequence: CDR1 SGHAT, CDR2 FQNNGV. The CDR3 is CASGVQGVGYTF. The CDR3 nucleotides are TGTGCCAGCGGAGTACAGGGAGTAGGCTACACCTTC.

This clone has a handful of counts. This rearrangement joins TRBV27 to TRBJ1-5, with D maybe TRBD1 (5 bases). Trimming stripped 3 bases from V and 0 bases from J, with 15 bases between. The germline CDR1 and CDR2 sequences are MNHEY and SMNVEV (reference sequence). CDR3 length: 17 residues. CDR3 in amino acids: CASSFIWLGDSNQPQHF. DNA of the CDR3: TGTGCCAGCAGTTTTATATGGTTAGGGGATAGCAATCAGCCCCAGCATTTT.

The CDR3 DNA is TGTGCCATCGCGGGGGGGGGCACAGATACGCAGTATTTT. Its translation: CAIAGGGTDTQYF. The chain links TRBV28 to TRBJ2-3; 9 bases line up with TRBD2. With V trimmed by 10 bases and J by 1 base, 3 bases remained unmatched. Germline values: CDR1 MDHEN, CDR2 SYDVKM. CDR3 length: 13 residues.

V and J are TRBV5-6 and TRBJ2-5; D is perhaps TRBD2 (5 bases). The V gene's germline CDR1 is SGHDT and CDR2 YYEEEE. Deletions cut 1 base from V and 4 bases from J, with 11 bases between. The CDR3 length is 14 residues. Here the CDR3 DNA reads TGTGCCAGCAGCTTGTGGACTGCCTTAGAGACCCAGTACTTC. This translates into CASSLWTALETQYF.

The gene calls are TRBV11-3 and TRBJ2-3; TRBD2 agrees at 8 bases. Germline V gene lookup returns CDR1 SGHNT and CDR2 YENEEA. The CDR3 covers 16 residues. After removal of 1 base from V and 4 bases from J, the junction contained 7 bases not matched to a gene. CDR3 DNA sequence: TGTGCCAGCAGCTTAGTTTCCGGGGGGGCCGCAGATACGCAGTATTTT. Its protein is CASSLVSGGAADTQYF.

The V and J genes are TRBV6-1 and TRBJ1-1, with 7 bases fitting TRBD1. Germline CDR1 reads MNHNS; CDR2 reads SASEGT. The CDR3 is 16 residues long. V was clipped by 5 bases and J by 1 base; unmatched bases: 10. CDR3 loop: CASSQGQVRGNTEAFF. CDR3 DNA sequence: TGTGCCAGCAGTCAAGGACAGGTTCGAGGGAACACTGAAGCTTTCTTT.

CDR3 region: CASSGTGATNEKLFF. DNA for the CDR3: TGTGCCAGCAGCGGGACAGGCGCAACTAATGAAAAACTGTTTTTT. The V gene is TRBV28, the J gene TRBJ1-4; 8 positions agree with TRBD1. Unmatched junction bases numbered 3, after V lost 6 bases and J lost 0 bases. This CDR3 has 15 residues. In germline, CDR1 is MDHEN, CDR2 SYDVKM.

J is TRBJ1-6 and V is TRBV7-6; 12 bases align to TRBD1. The ends lost 5 bases at V and 5 bases at J; junction bases unmatched: 13. Germline V gene sequence: CDR1 SGHVS, CDR2 FNYEAQ. The CDR3 runs 19 residues. The CDR3 nucleotides are TGTGCCAGCAGCCGACAGGCCGGGACAGGGGGCGCGAATAATTCACCCCTCCACTTT. Residues: CASSRQAGTGGANNSPLHF. The variable domain in full, with the rest retrieved from reference TRBV7-6 and TRBJ1-6, is GAGVSQSPRYKVTKRGQDVALRCDPISGHVSLYWYRQALGQGPEFLTYFNYEAQQDKSGLPNDRFSAERPEGSISTLTIQRTEQRDSAMYRCASSRQAGTGGANNSPLHFGNGTRLTVT.

This chain connects TRBV4-3 to TRBJ1-5; D may be TRBD1 (5 bases). Germline values: CDR1 LGHNA, CDR2 YSLEER. Between the trimmed V and J ends, which lost 0 bases and 3 bases, there was a span of 12 bases. This CDR3 comprises 16 residues. CDR3 sequence reads: CASSQDRIQANQPQHF. DNA of the CDR3: TGCGCCAGCAGCCAAGATAGAATACAGGCCAATCAGCCCCAGCATTTT.

This clone has only a few counts. V and J are TRBV28 and TRBJ1-4, with D tentatively TRBD1 (6 bases). V lost 6 bases, J lost 12 bases, and 26 bases lay in between. The CDR3 sequence is 16 residues long. Germline V gene lookup returns CDR1 MDHEN and CDR2 SYDVKM. The CDR3 DNA reads TGTGCCAGCAGCCAAACCGCCGGACCAGGGGTGTTGGAACTGTTTTTT. Amino acid sequence: CASSQTAGPGVLELFF.

This clone showed up just a few times. V and J are TRBV7-2 and TRBJ1-5; TRBD1 aligns across 8 bases. V gave up 2 bases and J gave up 5 bases; unmatched junction bases: 5. The CDR3 length is 15 residues. Germline CDR1 is SGHTA and CDR2 is FQGNSA. Written as DNA, the CDR3 is TGTGCCAGCAGCTTATCAGGGACAGGCGATCAGCCCCAGCATTTT. It codes for CASSLSGTGDQPQHF.

The V gene is TRBV6-5, the J gene TRBJ1-6, with TRBD1 matching over 9 bases. Trimming at V came to 3 bases and at J to 6 bases, leaving 3 bases not matched to a gene. This CDR3 comprises 15 residues. Looked up from germline, CDR1 is MNHEY and CDR2 is SVGAGI. CDR3 sequence reads: CASSYLGQGNSPLHF. DNA for the CDR3: TGTGCCAGCAGTTATTTGGGACAGGGTAATTCACCCCTCCACTTT.

The genes are TRBV19 and TRBJ2-5; 8 bases are shared with TRBD1. The germline gives CDR1 LNHDA, CDR2 SQIVND (reference sequence). The trim removed 5 bases at V and 2 bases at J, leaving 4 bases unmatched. The CDR3 runs 14 residues. In nucleotides, the CDR3 is TGTGCCAGTAGTCGGACAGGGATACAAGAGACCCAGTACTTC. This sequence encodes CASSRTGIQETQYF.

The genes are TRBV6-1 and TRBJ1-6; D perhaps matches TRBD1 (5 bases). CDR1 and CDR2 (germline): MNHNS, SASEGT. The CDR3 spans 16 residues. The V end lost 4 bases, the J end lost 6 bases, and 16 bases lay between the germline ends. Here the CDR3 reads CASSVGRERANSPLHF. CDR3 coding DNA: TGTGCCAGCAGTGTAGGCAGGGAACGGGCTAATTCACCCCTCCACTTT.

This clone was recorded a few times. This chain connects TRBV18 to TRBJ2-5; D not certain. Germline V gene lookup returns CDR1 KGHSH and CDR2 LQKENI. Trimming removed 6 bases from V and 5 bases from J, with 7 bases in between. CDR3 length equals 11 residues. This chain's CDR3 is CASSLWETQYF. DNA for the CDR3: TGTGCCAGCTCCCTATGGGAGACCCAGTACTTC. The full variable domain, completed using reference TRBV18 and TRBJ2-5, is NAGVMQNPRHLVRRRGQEARLRCSPMKGHSHVYWYRQLPEEGLKFMVYLQKENIIDESGMPKERFSAEFPKEGPSILRIQQVVRGDSAAYFCASSLWETQYFGPGTRLLVL.